This T cell receptor beta chain emerged from a study of long-term antiretroviral therapy in people with HIV. With 4 bases removed from V and 8 bases from J, the gap between germline ends came to 11 bases. The CDR3 sequence is 12 residues long. CDR1 is LGHNA and CDR2 is YNFKEQ in the germline V gene. Investigators performed immunoSEQ version v3.0 at survey level. Libraries were prepared by immunoSEQ multiplex PCR; TCRdb keeps only in-frame clonotypes and omits some of them. The data contain 35,000 to 45,000 clones, approximately 85% of them singletons. Comments on this clone: Its antigen is as yet unknown.

Findings and limits, study-wide: ART adherence, viral resistance and therapy changes were undocumented.

None of the participants with HIV were treated outside the United States. Roughly 1-10 million cryopreserved PBMC were held in samples before DNA extraction. The chain combines TRBV4-2 with TRBJ1-2; D is perhaps TRBD1 (5 bases). This specimen consisted of unsorted PBMCs, obtained 2.2 years after starting antiretroviral therapy. The sequence was obtained from a man aged 18-30 years with HIV. CDR3 amino acids: CASSPQGFGYTF. The CDR3 bases are TGTGCCAGCAGCCCGCAGGGTTTCGGCTACACCTTC.